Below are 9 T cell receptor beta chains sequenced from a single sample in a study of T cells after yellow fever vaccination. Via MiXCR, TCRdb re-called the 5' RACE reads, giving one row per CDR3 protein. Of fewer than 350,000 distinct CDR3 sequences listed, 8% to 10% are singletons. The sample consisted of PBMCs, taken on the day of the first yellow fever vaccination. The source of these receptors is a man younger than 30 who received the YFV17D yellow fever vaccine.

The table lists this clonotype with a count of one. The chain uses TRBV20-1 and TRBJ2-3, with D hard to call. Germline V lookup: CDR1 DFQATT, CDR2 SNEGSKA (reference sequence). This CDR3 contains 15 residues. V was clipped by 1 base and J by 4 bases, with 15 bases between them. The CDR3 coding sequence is TGCAGTGCTAGAGCCCCCCAAGCAGCTCCAGATACGCAGTATTTT. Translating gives CSARAPQAAPDTQYF.

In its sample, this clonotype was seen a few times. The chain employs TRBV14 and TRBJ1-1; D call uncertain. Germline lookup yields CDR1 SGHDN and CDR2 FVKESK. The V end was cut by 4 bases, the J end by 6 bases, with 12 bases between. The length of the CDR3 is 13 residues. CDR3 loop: CASSRASSAEAFF. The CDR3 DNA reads TGTGCCAGCAGCCGGGCGTCTTCTGCTGAAGCTTTCTTT.

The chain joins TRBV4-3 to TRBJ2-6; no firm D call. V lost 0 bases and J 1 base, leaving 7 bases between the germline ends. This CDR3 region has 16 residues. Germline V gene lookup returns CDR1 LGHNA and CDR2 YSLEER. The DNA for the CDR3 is TGCGCCAGCAGCCAAGAGTGGGTGTCTGGGGCCAACGTCCTGACTTTC. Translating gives CASSQEWVSGANVLTF.

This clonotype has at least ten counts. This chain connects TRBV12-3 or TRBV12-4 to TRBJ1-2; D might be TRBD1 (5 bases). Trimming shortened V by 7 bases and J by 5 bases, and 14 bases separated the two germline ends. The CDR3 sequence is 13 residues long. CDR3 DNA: TGTGCCAGCAACCGGGACCGAGGATATGGCTACACCTTC. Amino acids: CASNRDRGYGYTF.

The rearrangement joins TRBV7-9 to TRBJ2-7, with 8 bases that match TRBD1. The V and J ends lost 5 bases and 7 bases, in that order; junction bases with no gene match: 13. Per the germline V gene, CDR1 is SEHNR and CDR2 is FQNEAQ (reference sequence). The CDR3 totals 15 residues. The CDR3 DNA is TGTGCCAGCAGCCCAGGGGACAGGTTAACGGGTGAGCAGTACTTC. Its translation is CASSPGDRLTGEQYF.

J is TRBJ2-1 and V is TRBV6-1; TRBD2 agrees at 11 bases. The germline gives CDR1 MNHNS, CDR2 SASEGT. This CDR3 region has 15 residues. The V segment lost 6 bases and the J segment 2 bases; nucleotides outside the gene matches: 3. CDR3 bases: TGTGCCAGCAGGGAACTAGCGGGGGCCTACAATGAGCAGTTCTTC. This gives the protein CASRELAGAYNEQFF.

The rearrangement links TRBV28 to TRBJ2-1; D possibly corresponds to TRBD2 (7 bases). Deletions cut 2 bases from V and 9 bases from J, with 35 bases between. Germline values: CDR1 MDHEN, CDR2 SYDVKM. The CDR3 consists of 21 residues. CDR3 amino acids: CASSLVGDHPGGGPNIGEQFF. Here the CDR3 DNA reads TGTGCCAGCAGTTTAGTGGGTGACCACCCGGGGGGCGGTCCCAATATAGGTGAGCAGTTCTTC.

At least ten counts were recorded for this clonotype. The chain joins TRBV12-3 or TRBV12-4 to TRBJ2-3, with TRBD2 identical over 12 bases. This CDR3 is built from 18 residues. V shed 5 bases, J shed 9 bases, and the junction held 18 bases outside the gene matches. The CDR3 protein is CASSPPLRLAGALGTQYF. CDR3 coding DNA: TGTGCCAGCAGTCCCCCACTTCGACTAGCGGGGGCCCTAGGGACGCAGTATTTT.

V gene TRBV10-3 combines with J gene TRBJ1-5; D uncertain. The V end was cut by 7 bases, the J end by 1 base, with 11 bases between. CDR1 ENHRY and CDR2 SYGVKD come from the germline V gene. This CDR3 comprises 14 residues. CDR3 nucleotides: TGTGCCATCAAGGGAGATGGGAGCAATCAGCCCCAGCATTTT. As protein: CAIKGDGSNQPQHF.